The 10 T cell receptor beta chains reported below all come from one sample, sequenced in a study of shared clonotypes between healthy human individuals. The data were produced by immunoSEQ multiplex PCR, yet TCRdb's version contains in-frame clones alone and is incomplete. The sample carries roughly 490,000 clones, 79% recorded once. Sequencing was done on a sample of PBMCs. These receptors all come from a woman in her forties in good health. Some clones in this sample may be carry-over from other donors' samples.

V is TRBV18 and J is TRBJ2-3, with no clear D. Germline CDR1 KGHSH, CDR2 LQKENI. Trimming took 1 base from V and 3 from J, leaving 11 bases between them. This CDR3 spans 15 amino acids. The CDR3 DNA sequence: TGTGCCAGCTCACCACAGGGTATGAGTACAGATACGCAGTATTTT. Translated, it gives CASSPQGMSTDTQYF.

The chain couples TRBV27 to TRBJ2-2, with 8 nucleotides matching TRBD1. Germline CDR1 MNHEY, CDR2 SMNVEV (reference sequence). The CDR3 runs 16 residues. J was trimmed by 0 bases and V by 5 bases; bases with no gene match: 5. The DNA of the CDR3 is TGTGCCAGCAGTACCGGACAGGGCGCGAACACCGGGGAGCTGTTTTTT. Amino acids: CASSTGQGANTGELFF.

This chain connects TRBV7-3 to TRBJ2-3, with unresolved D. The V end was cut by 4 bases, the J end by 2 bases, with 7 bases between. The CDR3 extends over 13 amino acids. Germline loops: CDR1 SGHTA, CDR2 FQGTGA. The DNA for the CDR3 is TGTGCCAGCAGCTCCCGGAACACAGATACGCAGTATTTT. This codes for CASSSRNTDTQYF.

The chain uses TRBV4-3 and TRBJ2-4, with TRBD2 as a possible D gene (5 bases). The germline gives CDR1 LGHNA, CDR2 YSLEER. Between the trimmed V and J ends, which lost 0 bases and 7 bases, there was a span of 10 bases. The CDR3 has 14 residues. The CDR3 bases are TGCGCCAGCAGCCAAGAGCTGGCGGGCAACATTCAGTACTTC. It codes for CASSQELAGNIQYF.

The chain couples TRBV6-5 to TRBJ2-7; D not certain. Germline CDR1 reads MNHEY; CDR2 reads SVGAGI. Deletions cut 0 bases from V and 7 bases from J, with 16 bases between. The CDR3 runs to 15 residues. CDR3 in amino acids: CASSYSGSTLREQYF. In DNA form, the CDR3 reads TGTGCCAGCAGTTACTCGGGCTCTACGTTGAGGGAGCAGTACTTC.

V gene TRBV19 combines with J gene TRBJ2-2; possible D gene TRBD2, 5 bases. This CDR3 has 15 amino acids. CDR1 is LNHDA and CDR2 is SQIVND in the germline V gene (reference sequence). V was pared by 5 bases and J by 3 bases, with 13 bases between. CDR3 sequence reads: CASSPPGGYTGELFF. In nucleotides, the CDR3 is TGTGCCAGTAGTCCGCCTGGCGGGTACACCGGGGAGCTGTTTTTT.

CDR3 sequence (DNA): TGTGCCAGCAGCCAAGATCTTCCCGACGAGCAGTACTTC. Translation gives CASSQDLPDEQYF. The gene calls are TRBV4-2 and TRBJ2-5, with D uncertain. TRBJ2-7 matches the DNA end more closely, so the J call is doubtful. Germline V CDR1 and CDR2: LGHNA, YNFKEQ. CDR3 length: 13 residues.

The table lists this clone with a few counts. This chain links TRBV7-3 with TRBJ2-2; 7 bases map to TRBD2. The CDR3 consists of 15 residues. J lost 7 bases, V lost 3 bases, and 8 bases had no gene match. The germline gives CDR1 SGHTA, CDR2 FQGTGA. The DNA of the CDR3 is TGTGCCAGCAGCTTGGATGGGGACTACGGCGGGGAGCTGTTTTTT. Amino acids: CASSLDGDYGGELFF.

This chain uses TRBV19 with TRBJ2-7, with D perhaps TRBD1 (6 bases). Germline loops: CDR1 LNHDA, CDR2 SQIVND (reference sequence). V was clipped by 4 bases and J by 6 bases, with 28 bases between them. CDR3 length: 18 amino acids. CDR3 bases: TGTGCCAGTAGTACTTCAATGGGCTCGACAGGCGATGCTCCCGAGCAGTACTTC. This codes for CASSTSMGSTGDAPEQYF.

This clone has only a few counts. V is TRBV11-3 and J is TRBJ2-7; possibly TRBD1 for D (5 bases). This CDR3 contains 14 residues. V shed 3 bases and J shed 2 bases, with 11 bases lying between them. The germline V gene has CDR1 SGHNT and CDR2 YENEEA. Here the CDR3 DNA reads TGTGCCAGCAGCTTCTCGGACATAGCCTACGAGCAGTACTTC. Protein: CASSFSDIAYEQYF.